The 21 T cell receptor beta chains below were found in one sample sequenced in a study of T cells in Graves' hyperthyroidism and ophthalmopathy. TCR beta CDR3 region amplification was performed from RNA transcripts. Researchers ran a first-round RT-PCR on the TCR CDR3 using the HTBI primer set. From the multiplex PCR reads, TCRdb called clonotypes with MiXCR, one entry per CDR3 protein. This sample has under 300,000 distinct CDR3 sequences, with approximately 15% found just once. The sample consisted of blood. These receptors all stem from a woman aged 40 to 50 with Graves' hyperthyroidism that later progressed to Graves' ophthalmopathy.

Many counts were recorded for this clonotype. The chain couples TRBV20-1 to TRBJ2-1; unclear D gene. Germline assignment: CDR1 DFQATT and CDR2 SNEGSKA (reference sequence). The ends were cut back, 2 bases at V and 0 bases at J, with 11 bases in the middle. This CDR3 contains 15 residues. The CDR3 DNA reads as TGCAGTGCTAGACGGACGGCTAGCTCCTACAATGAGCAGTTCTTC. Translation: CSARRTASSYNEQFF.

This clonotype was observed at least ten times. This chain connects TRBV11-2 to TRBJ1-5; tentative D call: TRBD1 (6 bases). The CDR3 is 15 amino acids. The ends were cut back, 2 bases at V and 3 bases at J, with 11 bases in the middle. Germline CDR1 is SGHAT and CDR2 is FQNNGV. The CDR3 nucleotides read TGTGCCAGCAGCTTAATAGGGGGTAACAATCAGCCCCAGCATTTT. Translation: CASSLIGGNNQPQHF.

This clonotype was detected ten times or more. The chain recombines TRBV27 with TRBJ2-1; 10 bases line up with TRBD2. Trimming at V came to 5 bases and at J to 4 bases, leaving 8 bases not matched to a gene. The CDR3 has 16 residues. Per the germline V gene, CDR1 is MNHEY and CDR2 is SMNVEV (reference sequence). The CDR3 loop reads CASSPQGSGRYNEQFF. For the CDR3, the DNA is TGTGCCAGCAGTCCGCAGGGTAGCGGGAGGTACAATGAGCAGTTCTTC.

The chain combines TRBV20-1 with TRBJ2-1, with TRBD2 identical over 15 bases. The CDR3 is 18 residues long. V shed 5 bases and J 1 base; nucleotides not matched to a gene: 9. Germline CDR1 is DFQATT and CDR2 is SNEGSKA (reference sequence). The CDR3, as DNA: TGCAGTGCTTCACCGGGACTAGCGGGAGGTCTATCCTACAATGAGCAGTTCTTC. Protein product: CSASPGLAGGLSYNEQFF.

This clonotype was recorded once. Being one base from a much bigger clone, this may be a read error. The genes are TRBV5-1 and TRBJ1-1; D possibly corresponds to TRBD1 (5 bases). The CDR3 length is 15 residues. The germline V gene encodes CDR1 SGHRS and CDR2 YFSETQ. V gave up 3 bases and J gave up 7 bases, with 19 bases separating them. CDR3 in DNA: TGCGCCAGCAGCTCCCTGGGGGGGGGTGACAATGAAGCTTTCTTT. Amino acids: CASSSLGGGDNEAFF.

The sample holds many counts of this clonotype. The chain uses TRBV18 and TRBJ1-1; no firm D call. CDR1 is KGHSH and CDR2 is LQKENI in the germline V gene. Trimming shortened V by 3 bases and J by 1 base, and 6 bases separated the two germline ends. The CDR3 spans 13 residues. Here the CDR3 DNA reads TGTGCCAGCTCACCGACACGGAACACTGAAGCTTTCTTT. Amino acids: CASSPTRNTEAFF.

This clonotype was picked up many times. V usage is TRBV28 and J usage is TRBJ2-7; TRBD1 is a possible D gene (6 bases). V was clipped by 6 bases and J by 5 bases, with 17 bases between them. Germline V gene sequence: CDR1 MDHEN, CDR2 SYDVKM. This CDR3 region has 14 residues. The CDR3 DNA reads as TGTGCCAGCAGGGTGACAGGTAATAACGACGAGCAGTACTTC. Its translation: CASRVTGNNDEQYF.

This clonotype has at least ten counts. The V call is TRBV2, the J call TRBJ2-5; TRBD1 matches 8 bases. The CDR3 sequence is 16 residues long. Germline lookup yields CDR1 SNHLY and CDR2 FYNNEI. The ends lost 6 bases at V and 1 base at J; junction bases unmatched: 10. CDR3 nucleotide sequence: TGTGCCAGCAGCCACCCGACAGGGGATATCCAAGAGACCCAGTACTTC. It is translated as CASSHPTGDIQETQYF.

This clonotype was observed at least ten times. This chain connects TRBV11-2 to TRBJ2-7, with 8 bases that match TRBD2. Trimming cost V 2 bases and J 3 bases; bases outside gene matches: 0. CDR3 length equals 13 residues. Per germline, CDR1 SGHAT and CDR2 FQNNGV. As DNA, the CDR3 is TGTGCCAGCAGCTTAAGCGGGAGCTACGAGCAGTACTTC. Translation gives CASSLSGSYEQYF.

This clonotype has at least ten counts. This chain links TRBV6-1 with TRBJ1-5, with 8 bases fitting TRBD1. The CDR3 length is 15 residues. The ends lost 4 bases at V and 4 bases at J; junction bases unmatched: 6. The germline V gene encodes CDR1 MNHNS and CDR2 SASEGT. The CDR3 nucleotides are TGTGCCAGCAGTGCGAAAGGACAGGGAAATCAGCCCCAGCATTTT. The encoded protein is CASSAKGQGNQPQHF.

This clonotype was observed at least ten times. The chain links TRBV5-1 to TRBJ1-2, with a tentative D call TRBD1 (5 bases). The CDR3 length is 12 residues. Trimming took off 3 bases at V and 4 bases at J, with 7 bases between the two ends. Germline loops: CDR1 SGHRS, CDR2 YFSETQ. CDR3 sequence reads: CASSSGSYGYTF. The CDR3 nucleotides are TGCGCCAGCAGCTCAGGGAGCTATGGCTACACCTTC. Combining the CDR3 with reference TRBV5-1 and TRBJ1-2 gives the whole variable domain KAGVTQTPRYLIKTRGQQVTLSCSPISGHRSVSWYQQTPGQGLQFLFEYFSETQRNKGNFPGRFSGRQFSNSRSEMNVSTLELGDSALYLCASSSGSYGYTFGSGTRLTVV.

This clonotype was counted at least ten times. The chain uses TRBV12-5 and TRBJ2-3; D may match TRBD1 or TRBD2 (5 bases each). CDR3 length: 14 residues. V was cut by 2 bases and J by 4 bases, with 10 bases left in between. Germline V gene sequence: CDR1 LGHNT, CDR2 FRNRAP. CDR3 nucleotides: TGTGCTAGTGGTTTGTGGGACCTCCCAGATACGCAGTATTTT. Amino acids: CASGLWDLPDTQYF. The entire variable domain, with the rest obtained from reference TRBV12-5 and TRBJ2-3, is as follows: DARVTQTPRHKVTEMGQEVTMRCQPILGHNTVFWYRQTMMQGLELLAYFRNRAPLDDSGMPKDRFSAEMPDATLATLKIQPSEPRDSAVYFCASGLWDLPDTQYFGPGTRLTVL.

The chain carries TRBV3-1 and TRBJ2-2, with D uncertain. Germline V gene sequence: CDR1 LGHDT, CDR2 YNNKEL (reference sequence). This CDR3 region has 12 residues. The V end lost 1 base, the J end lost 11 bases, and 8 bases lay between the germline ends. DNA of the CDR3: TGTGCCAGCAGCCAAGTCGGATATGAGCTGTTTTTT. It is translated as CASSQVGYELFF. Supplemented by reference TRBV3-1 and TRBJ2-2, the full variable domain reads DTAVSQTPKYLVTQMGNDKSIKCEQNLGHDTMYWYKQDSKKFLKIMFSYNNKELIINETVPNRFSPKSPDKAHLNLHINSLELGDSAVYFCASSQVGYELFFGEGSRLTVL.

This clonotype was counted only a few times. This chain links TRBV28 with TRBJ2-3, with a possible D match to TRBD2 (5 bases). This CDR3 is built from 15 residues. Trimming took 5 bases from V and 0 from J, leaving 12 bases between them. Per the germline V gene, CDR1 is MDHEN and CDR2 is SYDVKM. The CDR3 spells CASSPLASSTDTQYF. Written as DNA, the CDR3 is TGTGCCAGCAGTCCGTTAGCGTCTAGCACAGATACGCAGTATTTT.

This clonotype has a handful of counts. This rearrangement joins TRBV7-2 to TRBJ2-7, with D tentatively TRBD2 (6 bases). Germline-derived CDR1 and CDR2 are SGHTA and FQGNSA. The CDR3 totals 13 residues. V lost 3 bases to trimming and J lost 3 bases, with 9 bases between them. DNA of the CDR3: TGTGCCAGCAGCTTGAGGAGGGACTACGAGCAGTACTTC. Protein product: CASSLRRDYEQYF.

This clonotype has a count of ten or more. The rearrangement joins TRBV6-1 to TRBJ1-1, with 7 bases identical to TRBD1. Trimming cost V 4 bases and J 4 bases; bases outside gene matches: 9. Looked up from germline, CDR1 is MNHNS and CDR2 is SASEGT. The CDR3 runs to 15 residues. The CDR3 nucleotides read TGTGCCAGCAGTGCGCTCCGGGACAGATCCACTGAAGCTTTCTTT. The encoded protein is CASSALRDRSTEAFF.

This clonotype has a count of ten or more. This rearrangement joins TRBV6-1 to TRBJ2-1; 9 nucleotides align to TRBD2. The V gene end was trimmed by 10 bases and the J gene end by 10 bases; junction bases not matched to a gene: 17. This CDR3 region has 15 residues. CDR1 and CDR2 (germline): MNHNS, SASEGT. The CDR3 DNA follows: TGTGCCAATAAACCCCAACCGGGACTAGCTGCCGAGCAGTTCTTC. It encodes CANKPQPGLAAEQFF.

This clonotype was counted many times. The rearrangement uses TRBV29-1 and TRBJ2-1; 13 bases are shared with TRBD2. CDR1 and CDR2 from the germline V gene are SQVTM and ANQGSEA. The CDR3 runs to 15 residues. After removal of 6 bases from V and 5 bases from J, the junction contained 7 bases not matched to a gene. The CDR3 DNA sequence: TGCAGCGTCGCTCTACTAGCGGGGGGGAACAATGAGCAGTTCTTC. This gives the protein CSVALLAGGNNEQFF.

With respect to this clonotype: A much more abundant neighbour one base away suggests this may be a read error. The rearrangement joins TRBV3-1 to TRBJ2-1; TRBD1 matches at 7 bases. There are 14 residues in the CDR3. Germline CDR1 and CDR2: LGHDT and YNNKEL (reference sequence). CDR3 nucleotide sequence: TGTGCCAGCAGCCCGGGGACAGCTAACAATGGGCAGTTCTTC. Amino acids: CASSPGTANNGQFF.

A few counts support this clonotype. The chain is built from TRBV10-3 and TRBJ2-5; 7 bases are shared with TRBD1. The germline gives CDR1 ENHRY, CDR2 SYGVKD. Trimming at V came to 4 bases and at J to 5 bases, leaving 7 bases not matched to a gene. CDR3 length: 14 residues. The DNA for the CDR3 is TGTGCCATCAGTGGACGACAGGGCGACGAGACCCAGTACTTC. Protein sequence: CAISGRQGDETQYF.

This clonotype was seen at least ten times. The chain combines TRBV2 with TRBJ2-3; D call uncertain. Trimming stripped 7 bases from V and 6 bases from J, with 17 bases between. The CDR3 totals 14 residues. In germline, CDR1 is SNHLY, CDR2 FYNNEI. This CDR3 is CASTGYGRADTQYF. The CDR3 DNA reads as TGTGCCAGCACGGGTTACGGAAGGGCCGATACGCAGTATTTT.